The TCR beta chain under discussion was sequenced for a study of response to subunit inactivated influenza vaccine. The length of the CDR3 is 18 residues. Germline-derived CDR1 and CDR2 are SGHTA and FQGTGA. V was pared by 5 bases and J by 4 bases, with 19 bases of the junction left unmatched. A few counts support this clonotype. A single record per CDR3 protein comes from TCRdb applying MiXCR to the RT-PCR reads. The repertoire consists of roughly 190,000 distinct CDR3 sequences, with roughly 12% occurring once and the leading ten covering around 28%. These data were also filed under a second study, of T cells expressing NK-cell markers. This second study notes: UMI-tagged 5'RACE template switching yielded the TCR beta cDNA. Several experiments confined sorting to alpha-beta TCR T cells with an anti-gamma-delta TCR antibody. About six donors carried dominant NKG2C+ clonotypes that made up roughly 1.0-7.5% of their CD8+ T cells. Expanded NKG2C+ T cell clones were not confirmed as HCMV-specific.

This rearrangement joins TRBV7-3 to TRBJ2-5; 7 positions agree with TRBD1. The sequences come from CD8+ T cells sorted from PBMCs, collected roughly 13 days after vaccination. The TCR comes from a man aged 45-65 years who received an inactivated influenza vaccine. CDR3 sequence reads: CASSRPARQGKWLETQYF. DNA for the CDR3: TGTGCCAGCAGCCGACCCGCCCGACAGGGTAAATGGTTAGAGACCCAGTACTTC.